Given below is one TCR beta chain in context. Its antigen is unknown. Germline V gives CDR1 SGHRS, CDR2 YFSETQ. The CDR3 has 13 residues. V gave up 7 bases and J gave up 3 bases, with 11 bases separating them. This sample is drawn from a study of Ad26.COV2.S vaccination and SARS-CoV-2 variants. About the research overall: Administration of Ad26.COV2.S was intramuscular, either once or twice 56 days apart. Points from the study as a whole: Responses of spike-specific T cells (both CD8+ and CD4+) reportedly showed substantial breadth after vaccination. Vaccine recipients and placebo recipients showed similar non-spike TCR breadth.

Assay: immunoSEQ multiplex PCR; the TCRdb copy retains only in-frame clones and omits some. The sample lists nearly 400,000 clones; approximately 90% were seen once. Treatment: approximately 18 received Ad26.COV2.S at low or high dose, single or two shots; roughly five received placebo; per-sample allocation not given. Collection of samples fell on day 63 after the first vaccine or placebo injection. What was given as vaccine was an Ad26 vector encoding Wuhan-strain SARS-CoV-2 spike. This sequence joins TRBV5-1 and TRBJ1-3; D is undetermined. The material was peripheral blood, obtained in a trial of Ad26.COV2.S vaccine versus placebo. This receptor was taken from a person aged 18-65 years who received the Ad26.COV2.S COVID-19 vaccine or a placebo. CDR3 nucleotide sequence: TGCGCCAGCCGAAGTACAGTTGGAAACACCATATATTTT. Its translation is CASRSTVGNTIYF.